A selection of T cell receptor beta chains follows, all from one sample in a study of cytomegalovirus exposure and HLA in healthy donors. Assay used: immunoSEQ multiplex PCR; TCRdb lists only in-frame clones, some missing. The repertoire includes more than 95,000 clones, over 70% of them detected once, and around 4% sits in the top ten. Specimen: PBMCs. All receptors come from a man aged 18 to 35 in good health and CMV-seropositive. Each CDR3 is given with its conserved first and last residue. D genes are given only for firm matches. Clone sizes are given selectively: once, few, many, or a class where the clone is expanded.

j_call: TRBJ2-1; d_call: NA; clone_size: NA; v_call: TRBV6-1; cdr3_nt: TGTGCCAGCGGGGTGGGGCGGATCAATGAGCAGTTCTTC; cdr3_aa: CASGVGRINEQFF
j_call: TRBJ1-3; d_call: NA; clone_size: NA; v_call: TRBV5-1; cdr3_nt: TGCGCCAGCAGCTTGGACGGAGGCTCTGGAAACACCATATATTTT; cdr3_aa: CASSLDGGSGNTIYF
j_call: TRBJ1-4; d_call: NA; clone_size: NA; v_call: TRBV5-4; cdr3_nt: TGTGCCAGCAGCAGGACTGAGAATGAAAAACTGTTTTTT; cdr3_aa: CASSRTENEKLFF
j_call: TRBJ1-1; d_call: NA; clone_size: NA; v_call: TRBV5-1; cdr3_nt: TGCGCCAGCAGCTTGGTTGGGGCTTTGGGCACTGAAGCTTTCTTT; cdr3_aa: CASSLVGALGTEAFF
j_call: TRBJ2-7; d_call: NA; clone_size: few; v_call: TRBV27; cdr3_nt: TGTGCCAGCAGGACAGCCTCGGGCTACGAGCAGTACTTC; cdr3_aa: CASRTASGYEQYF
j_call: TRBJ1-4; d_call: NA; clone_size: once; v_call: TRBV4-3; cdr3_nt: TGCGCCAGCACGCCGGGACTTCAGTTGGCTAATGAAAAACTGTTTTTT; cdr3_aa: CASTPGLQLANEKLFF
j_call: TRBJ2-7; d_call: NA; clone_size: NA; v_call: TRBV29-1; cdr3_nt: TGCAGCGCAGGGAGGCAGGCGAGTGGCGGCGAGCAGTACTTC; cdr3_aa: CSAGRQASGGEQYF
j_call: TRBJ1-1; d_call: TRBD1; clone_size: NA; v_call: TRBV30; cdr3_nt: TGTGCCTGGATGGACAGGGGCCCCACTGAAGCTTTCTTT; cdr3_aa: CAWMDRGPTEAFF
j_call: TRBJ2-1; d_call: NA; clone_size: NA; v_call: TRBV7-6; cdr3_nt: TGTGCCAGCACCCCGGGACAACAATACAATGAGCAGTTCTTC; cdr3_aa: CASTPGQQYNEQFF
j_call: TRBJ2-1; d_call: NA; clone_size: NA; v_call: TRBV6-5; cdr3_nt: TGTGCCAGCAGTTACGACTCGGTAAGCGAGCAGTTCTTC; cdr3_aa: CASSYDSVSEQFF